This TCR beta chain was captured in a study of PD-1 blockade in classical Hodgkin lymphoma (dated by TCRdb to the early 2020s). Describing the broader study: Nivolumab dosing was 3 mg/kg intravenously every 2 weeks, continuing until either disease progression or unacceptable toxicity. To define a peripheral blood immune signature of response to PD-1 blockade in classical Hodgkin lymphoma, the study combined TCR beta sequencing with CyTOF.

Paper-wide results and their limitations: Only a single clinical trial cohort was studied, and what caused the repertoire differences, possibly disease activity or prior therapy, remained undefined. Baseline TCR diversity was reported as lower in newly diagnosed patients than in healthy donors, and lower still in relapsed/refractory patients. A significant rise by C4D1 was seen in CD4+ but not CD8+ TCR diversity (p=0.0027 vs p=0.16), with the rise being most apparent in complete responders (p=0.02). Patients starting nivolumab less than 1 year after ASCT had lower diversity and were excluded from later analyses to avoid confounding by immune reconstitution. Baseline diversity similar to that of newly diagnosed patients was observed in trial patients achieving complete response, whereas significantly lower diversity was observed in partial responders and progressors.

For CDR1 and CDR2, the germline V gene lists SQVTM and ANQGSEA. V loses 2 bases of germline sequence and J loses 6 bases, and the interval between the two ends is 17 bases. The CDR3 runs 15 residues from the cysteine to the phenylalanine. Only CDR3 DNA is held: 45 bases, read in frame from base 1. The time point tag for this specimen amounts to: cycle 1 day 1 (C1D1), immediately before nivolumab initiation. Every trial patient had relapsed following autologous stem cell transplantation, and prior brentuximab vedotin exposure was what differed among cohorts A, B and C. Using a Miltenyi CD4+ T cell isolation kit, CD4+ T cells were purified from thawed PBMCs through magnetic negative selection. The trial cohort was composed of 55 to 65 patients with relapsed/refractory classical Hodgkin lymphoma, for whom complete response, partial response or progressive disease was recorded as best overall response. In the multi-cohort phase II CheckMate 205 trial, trial patients received single-agent nivolumab. An independent review committee assessed best overall response using the 2007 International Working Group response criteria. PBMCs from the trial were collected at three points: immediately before nivolumab initiation (C1D1), and during therapy at cycle 2 day 1 and cycle 4 day 1. Peripheral blood was collected in 8 mL Vacutainer Cell Preparation Tubes, from which PBMCs were isolated by centrifugation and then cryopreserved. Purified CD4+ and CD8+ fractions were generated only in cases for which an additional PBMC sample was available. Magnetically labelled cells were removed on LS columns in a quadroMACS separator, and the flow-through was retained as the purified fraction.

On this clone itself: Which antigen it targets is not known. It has no much larger one-base neighbor in the sample; base qualities were not kept.

The Qiagen DNeasy kit was used to extract genomic DNA both from unsorted PBMCs and from the negatively selected CD4+ and CD8+ fractions. Amplification of TCR beta CDR3 regions was done by immunoSEQ multiplex PCR with primers that anneal to V and J segments. A synthetic immune receptor repertoire was used to minimize amplification bias, and any residual bias was removed computationally once sequencing was done. The paper's processing steps were these. Repertoire diversity was quantified as the Shannon entropy index using custom Python scripts. Unsorted, CD4+ and CD8+ repertoires were examined separately, except in combined analyses, for which CD4+ and CD8+ sequences were merged in silico. A clone counted as expanded when the clone's frequency after treatment rose at least 2-fold relative to C1D1, and clones undetected at baseline were given a pseudocount of 0.5. Clones with 0 or 1 copy at C1D1 were classified as singleton clones, and clones with 2 or more copies were classified as non-singleton clones. Clones expanded in unsorted samples were assigned a CD4+, CD8+ or unknown annotation through matching of protein sequences in sorted samples from the same patient. Wilcoxon tests on paired samples were used to test changes in diversity from C1D1 to C4D1. TCRdb retrieved this table from immuneACCESS and kept in-frame rearrangements only. Not all clones are present; in checked studies, unresolved V genes account for under half, and no reason is known for the remainder. V and J calls and clone size follow that table, whereas D and trimming were derived from the DNA. A total of 27,000 or so clones appear in this sample, roughly 80% of them only once. More than 2% of the sample rests with the top ten.

This chain joins TRBV29-1 to TRBJ2-1; matching of 6 bases hints at TRBD1 as the D gene. The origin of this receptor is a human donor with classical Hodgkin lymphoma. The starting material was CD4+ T cells from blood, obtained at baseline. The CDR3 protein sequence reads: CSVERGQRVRNEQFF. At the DNA level, the sequence is TGCAGCGTTGAAAGGGGACAACGTGTACGCAATGAGCAGTTCTTC.